This TCR beta chain was observed in a study of blood T cell repertoires in COVID-19. Data came from immunoSEQ multiplex PCR; TCRdb stores just in-frame clones and leaves some out. The top ten clones hold over 9.5% of a sample with approximately 140,000 clones, 75% to 90% of them seen once. This CDR3 spans 16 amino acids. Germline values: CDR1 SGHTA, CDR2 FQGNSA. With 2 bases clipped from V and 3 bases from J, the junction kept 7 bases outside the gene matches. The origin of this receptor is a man aged 55-75 years with active or convalescent COVID-19. Sequences were obtained from peripheral blood. The rearrangement links TRBV7-2 to TRBJ2-5; 9 bases line up with TRBD1. Here the CDR3 reads CASSLLWGQGEETQYF. Written as DNA, the CDR3 is TGTGCCAGCAGCTTATTATGGGGACAGGGAGAAGAGACCCAGTACTTC.